This TCR beta chain is from a study of control samples from healthy donors and cancer patients. Concerning this clone: The germline gene is not matched at one end of the junction; a read error may be the cause.

Assay used: immunoSEQ multiplex PCR; TCRdb lists only in-frame clones, some missing. Altogether around 250,000 clones are present, roughly 80% being singletons, with the ten largest covering about an eighth. Germline V CDR1 and CDR2: SGHTA, FQGNSA. The CDR3 extends over 15 amino acids. Sequenced: PBMCs. This TCR was sampled from a woman between 55 and 75 years old with lung cancer. This chain links TRBV7-2 with TRBJ2-1; 11 nucleotides align to TRBD1. In nucleotides, the CDR3 is TGTGCCGGCAGCCTCGGACAGGGGGCTCTAAGTGAGCAGTTCTTC. Its protein is CAGSLGQGALSEQFF.